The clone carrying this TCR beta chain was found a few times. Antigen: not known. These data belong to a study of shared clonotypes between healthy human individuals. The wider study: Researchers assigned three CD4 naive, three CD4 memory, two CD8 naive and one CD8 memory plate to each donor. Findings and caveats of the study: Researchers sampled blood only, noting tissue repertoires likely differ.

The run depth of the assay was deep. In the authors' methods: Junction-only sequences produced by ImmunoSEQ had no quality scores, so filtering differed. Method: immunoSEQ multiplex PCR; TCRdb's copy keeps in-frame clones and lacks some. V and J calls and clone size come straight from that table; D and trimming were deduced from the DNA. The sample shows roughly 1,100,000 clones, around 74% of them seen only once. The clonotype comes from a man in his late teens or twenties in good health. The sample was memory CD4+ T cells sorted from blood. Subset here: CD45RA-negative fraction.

CDR3 region: CASSLYGNTEAFF. The CDR3 bases are TGTGCCAGCAGTTTATACGGTAACACTGAAGCTTTCTTT. This rearrangement joins TRBV27 to TRBJ1-1; unclear D gene. The ends were cut back, 1 base at V and 2 bases at J, with 5 bases in the middle. Germline assignment: CDR1 MNHEY and CDR2 SMNVEV (reference sequence). The length of the CDR3 is 13 residues.